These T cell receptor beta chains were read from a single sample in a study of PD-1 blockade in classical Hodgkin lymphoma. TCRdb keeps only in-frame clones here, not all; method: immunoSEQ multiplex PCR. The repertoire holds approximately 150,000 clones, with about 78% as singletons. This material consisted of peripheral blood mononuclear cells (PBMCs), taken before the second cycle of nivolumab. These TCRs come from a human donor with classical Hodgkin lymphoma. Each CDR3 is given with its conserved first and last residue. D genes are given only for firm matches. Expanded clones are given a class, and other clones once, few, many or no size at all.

CDR3 protein: CASVKAASTNEKLFF
V gene: TRBV6-6
D gene: .
clone size: .
J gene: TRBJ1-4

CDR3 protein: CSETDGVVETQYF
V gene: TRBV29-1
D gene: .
clone size: .
J gene: TRBJ2-5

CDR3 protein: CASSLRGGGRGNQPQHF
V gene: TRBV28
D gene: .
clone size: .
J gene: TRBJ1-5

CDR3 protein: CASYTGGSDIQYF
V gene: TRBV2
D gene: .
clone size: few
J gene: TRBJ2-4

CDR3 protein: CASSGTGTNYGYTF
V gene: TRBV28
D gene: TRBD1
clone size: .
J gene: TRBJ1-2

CDR3 protein: CATSRDRLAGNEQFF
V gene: TRBV15
D gene: TRBD2
clone size: .
J gene: TRBJ2-1

CDR3 protein: CASSEQAQGTEAFF
V gene: TRBV6-5
D gene: .
clone size: few
J gene: TRBJ1-1

CDR3 protein: CASSLDLSGANTGELFF
V gene: TRBV5-6
D gene: .
clone size: .
J gene: TRBJ2-2

CDR3 protein: CASSLQDSRFNQPQHF
V gene: TRBV7-8
D gene: .
clone size: .
J gene: TRBJ1-5

CDR3 protein: CASSPTDTQYF
V gene: TRBV7-9
D gene: .
clone size: .
J gene: TRBJ2-3

CDR3 protein: CASSPSLTQYF
V gene: TRBV5-5
D gene: .
clone size: .
J gene: TRBJ2-5

CDR3 protein: CASSFSGFDTGELFF
V gene: TRBV5-1
D gene: .
clone size: .
J gene: TRBJ2-2

CDR3 protein: CASSRTGGNSPLHF
V gene: TRBV4-2
D gene: TRBD1
clone size: .
J gene: TRBJ1-6

CDR3 protein: CASSPGTGDYEQYF
V gene: TRBV4-3
D gene: TRBD1
clone size: .
J gene: TRBJ2-7

CDR3 protein: CAISRNVLAGDNEQFF
V gene: TRBV10-3
D gene: TRBD2
clone size: .
J gene: TRBJ2-1

CDR3 protein: CASSISRGGAFF
V gene: TRBV11-2
D gene: .
clone size: once
J gene: TRBJ1-1

CDR3 protein: CASSPAAGMINYGYTF
V gene: TRBV7-2
D gene: .
clone size: .
J gene: TRBJ1-2

CDR3 protein: CASSVEGGARTDTQYF
V gene: TRBV9
D gene: .
clone size: few
J gene: TRBJ2-3

CDR3 protein: CASSPTGGLEEAFF
V gene: TRBV7-3
D gene: TRBD1
clone size: .
J gene: TRBJ1-1

CDR3 protein: CASSLVGFGYGYTF
V gene: TRBV7-2
D gene: .
clone size: once
J gene: TRBJ1-2

CDR3 protein: CASSSSGRASLGNEQFF
V gene: TRBV5-1
D gene: TRBD2
clone size: once
J gene: TRBJ2-1

CDR3 protein: CSVRTEETQYF
V gene: TRBV29-1
D gene: .
clone size: .
J gene: TRBJ2-5

CDR3 protein: CASSMGGHGVQETQYF
V gene: TRBV19
D gene: .
clone size: .
J gene: TRBJ2-5

CDR3 protein: CASSLIQGAWGYTF
V gene: TRBV5-4
D gene: TRBD1
clone size: once
J gene: TRBJ1-2

CDR3 protein: CASSLGGPASGNTIYF
V gene: TRBV11-2
D gene: .
clone size: .
J gene: TRBJ1-3

CDR3 protein: CAISPRAGGYGYTF
V gene: TRBV10-3
D gene: TRBD1
clone size: .
J gene: TRBJ1-2

CDR3 protein: CASSFVGSEETQYF
V gene: TRBV5-4
D gene: .
clone size: .
J gene: TRBJ2-5

CDR3 protein: CASSSGLAGETQYF
V gene: TRBV5-4
D gene: TRBD2
clone size: .
J gene: TRBJ2-3

CDR3 protein: CAWSLIGGAYEQYF
V gene: TRBV30
D gene: .
clone size: .
J gene: TRBJ2-7

CDR3 protein: CASSQVGSNEQFF
V gene: TRBV7-9
D gene: .
clone size: .
J gene: TRBJ2-1

CDR3 protein: CASSVDGSGGTFSEQYF
V gene: TRBV9
D gene: TRBD2
clone size: .
J gene: TRBJ2-7

CDR3 protein: CASWGWSGEDNEQFF
V gene: TRBV2
D gene: .
clone size: .
J gene: TRBJ2-1

CDR3 protein: CASSYIGLAVGTQYF
V gene: TRBV6-6
D gene: TRBD2
clone size: .
J gene: TRBJ2-5

CDR3 protein: CASSTGIFEPQHF
V gene: TRBV19
D gene: .
clone size: .
J gene: TRBJ1-5

CDR3 protein: CASSYRGRGTYEQYF
V gene: TRBV6-5
D gene: TRBD2
clone size: .
J gene: TRBJ2-7

CDR3 protein: CASSYAGGGEKLFF
V gene: TRBV6-6
D gene: .
clone size: .
J gene: TRBJ1-4

CDR3 protein: CASRTGTYEQYF
V gene: TRBV6-6
D gene: TRBD1
clone size: .
J gene: TRBJ2-7

CDR3 protein: CASSPRKRERRETQYF
V gene: TRBV21-1
D gene: .
clone size: many
J gene: TRBJ2-5

CDR3 protein: CASSLRGRHNEKLFF
V gene: TRBV11-2
D gene: .
clone size: .
J gene: TRBJ1-4

CDR3 protein: CSVGWGQYEQYF
V gene: TRBV29-1
D gene: TRBD1
clone size: .
J gene: TRBJ2-7

CDR3 protein: CASSLRGLNTEAFF
V gene: TRBV5-1
D gene: TRBD1
clone size: .
J gene: TRBJ1-1

CDR3 protein: CASSYSRPGYGYTF
V gene: TRBV6-6
D gene: .
clone size: .
J gene: TRBJ1-2

CDR3 protein: CASSPGQYGYTF
V gene: TRBV5-6
D gene: TRBD1
clone size: .
J gene: TRBJ1-2

CDR3 protein: CAGITGTDTQYF
V gene: TRBV30
D gene: .
clone size: .
J gene: TRBJ2-3

CDR3 protein: CASSEGGGQSSYEQYF
V gene: TRBV2
D gene: TRBD1
clone size: .
J gene: TRBJ2-7

CDR3 protein: CASSSSSYNEQFF
V gene: TRBV6-1
D gene: .
clone size: once
J gene: TRBJ2-1